These 21 T cell receptor beta chains originate from one sample sequenced in a study of blood T cell repertoires in COVID-19. TCRdb keeps only in-frame clones here, not all; method: immunoSEQ multiplex PCR. The sample includes about 240,000 clones, approximately 80% of them seen just once. Sequenced material: peripheral blood. These receptor sequences come from a woman aged 55-69 years with active or convalescent COVID-19.

The rearrangement uses TRBV9 and TRBJ1-1; no firm D call. Trimming took off 2 bases at V and 0 bases at J, with 11 bases between the two ends. Per the germline V gene, CDR1 is SGDLS and CDR2 is YYNGEE. CDR3 length: 15 amino acids. CDR3 protein: CASSVRGLMNTEAFF. DNA of the CDR3: TGTGCCAGCAGCGTTCGAGGACTGATGAACACTGAAGCTTTCTTT.

This rearrangement joins TRBV6-1 to TRBJ1-2, with a tentative D call TRBD1 (6 bases). CDR1 MNHNS and CDR2 SASEGT come from the germline V gene. The CDR3 has 15 residues. Trimming cost V 0 bases and J 4 bases, with 12 bases left between them. CDR3 sequence: CASSEAGGGGYGYTF. CDR3 coding DNA: TGTGCCAGCAGTGAAGCAGGGGGGGGCGGCTATGGCTACACCTTC.

V usage is TRBV19 and J usage is TRBJ1-4; 8 bases fit TRBD1. The V gene end was trimmed by 4 bases and the J gene end by 6 bases; junction bases not matched to a gene: 4. Germline V gene lookup returns CDR1 LNHDA and CDR2 SQIVND (reference sequence). The CDR3 is 14 residues long. CDR3 amino acids: CASSRQGRDEKLFF. CDR3 nucleotide sequence: TGTGCCAGTAGTAGACAGGGGCGAGATGAAAAACTGTTTTTT.

The chain recombines TRBV11-1 with TRBJ2-5, with a weak D call TRBD2 (5 bases). The germline CDR1 and CDR2 sequences are SGHAT and FQDESV (reference sequence). The CDR3 extends over 14 amino acids. The V and J ends lost 3 bases and 1 base respectively, with 9 bases between them. The CDR3: CASSFLATQETQYF. CDR3 DNA: TGTGCCAGCAGCTTTTTAGCGACCCAAGAGACCCAGTACTTC.

This clone is a singleton in its sample. The chain has TRBV19 and TRBJ1-5, with D perhaps matching TRBD1 (5 bases). The V and J ends lost 1 base and 4 bases respectively, with 11 bases between them. The CDR3 contains 15 residues. The germline V gene encodes CDR1 LNHDA and CDR2 SQIVND (reference sequence). The DNA for the CDR3 is TGTGCCAGTAGTATAGGTGGACAAGGGAATCAGCCCCAGCATTTT. Residues: CASSIGGQGNQPQHF. Drawing the rest from reference TRBV19 and TRBJ1-5, the complete variable domain is DGGITQSPKYLFRKEGQNVTLSCEQNLNHDAMYWYRQDPGQGLRLIYYSQIVNDFQKGDIAEGYSVSREKKESFPLTVTSAQKNPTAFYLCASSIGGQGNQPQHFGDGTRLSIL.

The chain combines TRBV6-1 with TRBJ1-6; D is undetermined. This CDR3 has 17 residues. V dropped 2 bases and J dropped 3 bases, with 14 bases sitting between them. The germline gives CDR1 MNHNS, CDR2 SASEGT. CDR3 coding DNA: TGTGCCAGCAGTGAAATCTTTGGTGGCAGCTATAATTCACCCCTCCACTTT. This translates into CASSEIFGGSYNSPLHF.

This clone was detected once. Here the CDR3 DNA reads TGTGCCAGTAGTATAGACGACAGGGGGATAACCGGCACCGGGGAGCTGTTTTTT. Encoded protein: CASSIDDRGITGTGELFF. The V and J genes are TRBV19 and TRBJ2-2, with 9 bases lining up with TRBD1. The germline gives CDR1 LNHDA, CDR2 SQIVND (reference sequence). CDR3 length equals 18 residues. V lost 0 bases and J lost 4; bases outside the gene matches: 9. The full variable domain, completed using reference TRBV19 and TRBJ2-2, is DGGITQSPKYLFRKEGQNVTLSCEQNLNHDAMYWYRQDPGQGLRLIYYSQIVNDFQKGDIAEGYSVSREKKESFPLTVTSAQKNPTAFYLCASSIDDRGITGTGELFFGEGSRLTVL.

The V gene is TRBV30, the J gene TRBJ2-3, with D tentatively TRBD1 (6 bases). The V end lost 6 bases, the J end lost 1 base, and 17 bases lay between the germline ends. Germline lookup yields CDR1 GTSNPN and CDR2 SVGIG (reference sequence). The CDR3 extends over 15 amino acids. The CDR3 DNA sequence: TGTGCCTGCCACGTGCAGGGGCTGGGCACAGATACGCAGTATTTT. This encodes CACHVQGLGTDTQYF.

This sequence joins TRBV14 and TRBJ2-3; D ambiguous. The ends were cut back, 2 bases at V and 0 bases at J, with 6 bases in the middle. The germline V gene has CDR1 SGHDN and CDR2 FVKESK. This CDR3 is 14 amino acids long. CDR3 nucleotide sequence: TGTGCCAGCAGCCAAACCACTAGCACAGATACGCAGTATTTT. This translates into CASSQTTSTDTQYF.

The V and J genes are TRBV3-1 (or the pseudogene TRBV3-2) and TRBJ2-1; no clear D. Deletions cut 0 bases from V and 6 bases from J, with 12 bases between. The CDR3 has 15 residues. The V gene's germline CDR1 is LGHDT and CDR2 YNNKEL (reference sequence). The CDR3 bases are TGTGCCAGCAGCCAAGATCCTTTACGCGGCAATGAGCAGTTCTTC. Encoded protein: CASSQDPLRGNEQFF.

The chain employs TRBV4-2 and TRBJ1-2, with D unclear. The CDR3 has 14 residues. Trimming removed 0 bases at V and 5 bases at J, with 10 bases between. The V gene's germline CDR1 is LGHNA and CDR2 YNFKEQ. The CDR3 loop reads CASSQDVSEYGYTF. CDR3 nucleotide sequence: TGTGCCAGCAGCCAAGACGTCAGCGAATATGGCTACACCTTC.

Here the CDR3 DNA reads TGTGCCAGCAGCCCGGACAGGGTGGGGTATGGCTACACCTTC. It is translated as CASSPDRVGYGYTF. The chain employs TRBV7-2 and TRBJ1-2, with 8 bases matching TRBD1. J lost 5 bases, V lost 5 bases, and 7 bases had no gene match. The CDR3 extends over 14 amino acids. Per the germline V gene, CDR1 is SGHTA and CDR2 is FQGNSA. The full variable domain, completed using reference TRBV7-2 and TRBJ1-2, is GAGVSQSPSNKVTEKGKDVELRCDPISGHTALYWYRQSLGQGLEFLIYFQGNSAPDKSGLPSDRFSAERTGGSVSTLTIQRTQQEDSAVYLCASSPDRVGYGYTFGSGTRLTVV.

The rearrangement uses TRBV28 and TRBJ1-2, with 7 bases aligning to TRBD1. There are 13 residues in the CDR3. The junction had 3 bases not matched to a gene; V was cut back by 6 bases and J by 2 bases. CDR1 and CDR2 (germline): MDHEN, SYDVKM. This CDR3 is CASRRGPNYGYTF. The CDR3 DNA follows: TGTGCCAGCAGGAGGGGGCCCAACTATGGCTACACCTTC.

The chain employs TRBV5-4 and TRBJ1-3, with 8 bases that match TRBD1. The CDR3 runs 15 residues. J gave up 4 bases and V 4 bases, and 7 bases lay outside the gene matches. CDR1 is SGHNT, CDR2 YYREEE, per germline (reference sequence). The CDR3 sequence is CASSVDRVQGNTIYF. The CDR3, as DNA: TGTGCCAGCAGCGTGGACAGGGTTCAAGGAAACACCATATATTTT.

This rearrangement joins TRBV7-8 to TRBJ2-1; D unresolved. Trimming took off 5 bases at V and 8 bases at J, with 10 bases between the two ends. The length of the CDR3 is 12 residues. In germline, CDR1 is SGHVS, CDR2 FQNEAQ. Here the CDR3 reads CASSPRGDEQFF. The CDR3 DNA reads TGTGCCAGCAGCCCCCGCGGCGATGAGCAGTTCTTC.

The table lists this clone with a few counts. This rearrangement joins TRBV27 to TRBJ2-1; D may be TRBD1 (6 bases). This CDR3 region has 13 residues. V was cut by 7 bases and J by 3 bases, with 10 bases left in between. Germline loops: CDR1 MNHEY, CDR2 SMNVEV (reference sequence). CDR3 in DNA: TGTGCCAGCAAACCACAGGGCTACAATGAGCAGTTCTTC. Translation: CASKPQGYNEQFF.

This chain uses TRBV15 with TRBJ2-3, with 12 bases aligning to TRBD2. The CDR3 length is 16 residues. Germline values: CDR1 LNHNV, CDR2 YYDKDF (reference sequence). V lost 2 bases and J lost 1; bases outside the gene matches: 1. The CDR3 is CATSRRLAGGTDTQYF. The CDR3 DNA reads TGTGCCACCAGCAGAAGACTAGCGGGGGGCACAGATACGCAGTATTTT.

The J gene is TRBJ2-2, the V gene TRBV6-5; TRBD2 might be the D (7 bases). Germline V gene sequence: CDR1 MNHEY, CDR2 SVGAGI. V was cut by 5 bases and J by 7 bases, with 11 bases left in between. The CDR3 covers 13 residues. CDR3 loop: CASSRGGLGELFF. In DNA, the CDR3 is TGTGCCAGCAGTAGGGGGGGCCTCGGGGAGCTGTTTTTT.

This chain joins TRBV24-1 and TRBJ2-7; 11 positions agree with TRBD1. This CDR3 has 14 residues. Germline V gene data show CDR1 as KGHDR and CDR2 as SFDVKD. J gave up 11 bases and V 8 bases, and 13 bases lay outside the gene matches. CDR3 sequence reads: CATTPLPGQGAKYF. CDR3 nucleotides: TGTGCCACCACCCCTTTACCCGGACAGGGGGCGAAGTACTTC.

The chain uses TRBV19 and TRBJ2-5; TRBD2 aligns across 10 bases. V was clipped by 5 bases and J by 5 bases; unmatched bases: 11. This CDR3 is built from 16 residues. Germline values: CDR1 LNHDA, CDR2 SQIVND (reference sequence). CDR3 in amino acids: CASSEERGGPGETQYF. CDR3 DNA: TGTGCCAGTAGTGAAGAGCGGGGGGGCCCTGGGGAGACCCAGTACTTC.

The rearrangement uses TRBV18 and TRBJ1-1; D perhaps matches TRBD1 (6 bases). The V end lost 3 bases, the J end lost 1 base, and 15 bases lay between the germline ends. CDR3 length equals 16 residues. The V gene's germline CDR1 is KGHSH and CDR2 LQKENI. CDR3 DNA sequence: TGTGCCAGCTCACCTCCAGGGGTCCCTAAGAACACTGAAGCTTTCTTT. This codes for CASSPPGVPKNTEAFF.